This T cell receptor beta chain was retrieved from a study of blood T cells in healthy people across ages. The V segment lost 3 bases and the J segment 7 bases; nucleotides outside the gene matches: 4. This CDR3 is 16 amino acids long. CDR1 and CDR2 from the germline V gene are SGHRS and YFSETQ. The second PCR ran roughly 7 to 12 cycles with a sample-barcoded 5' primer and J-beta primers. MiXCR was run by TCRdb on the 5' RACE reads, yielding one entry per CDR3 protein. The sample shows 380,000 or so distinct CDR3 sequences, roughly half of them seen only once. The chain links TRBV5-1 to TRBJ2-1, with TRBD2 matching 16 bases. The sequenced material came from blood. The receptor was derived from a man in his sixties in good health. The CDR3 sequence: CASSSTGLAGGNEQFF. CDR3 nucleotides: TGCGCCAGCAGCTCGACGGGACTAGCGGGAGGGAATGAGCAGTTCTTC.